One T cell receptor (beta chain) is described in this entry. Its target is not known. This sample is part of a study of blood T cells in healthy people across ages. Study observations and caveats: Observed TCR beta diversity per million T cells went down as age went up. This fall followed a roughly linear course with age.

Then a second PCR, running about 6 to 11 cycles, was carried out with a sample-barcoded 5' primer and a J-beta primer mix. TCRdb re-called the 5' RACE reads through MiXCR, storing one row per CDR3 protein. The table lists about 800,000 distinct CDR3 sequences, over 45% of them singletons. The source of this sequence is a man younger than 40 in good health. Sequencing was carried out using blood.

CDR3 protein: CASSLEDGEDYEQYF. The CDR3 nucleotides are TGTGCCAGCAGTTTAGAGGACGGGGAGGACTACGAGCAGTACTTC. The V gene is TRBV27, the J gene TRBJ2-7, with D maybe TRBD2 (6 bases). CDR1 is MNHEY and CDR2 is SMNVEV in the germline V gene (reference sequence). CDR3 size: 15 residues. V lost 2 bases and J lost 3, with 14 bases in between.